This T cell receptor (beta chain) is from a study of T cell repertoires in cytomegalovirus infection. The germline CDR1 and CDR2 sequences are DFQATT and SNEGSKA (reference sequence). The V and J ends lost 4 bases and 0 bases respectively, with 19 bases between them. The CDR3 sequence is 17 residues long. In the case of this clonotype: What it binds is not known.

Study-wide results and caveats: The ex vivo response was dominated by HLA-C-restricted CMV-specific TCR beta clonotypes. Identification of carriers of CMV plus the relevant HLA was achieved through cumulative public TCR beta family frequency.

TCRdb reprocessed the reads with MiXCR, giving one entry per CDR3 protein. The repertoire holds about 600,000 distinct CDR3 sequences, with approximately 24% as singletons. The clonotype was recovered from a human donor in good health (CMV status not recorded). Some clones in this sample may be carry-over from other donors' samples. The sequenced sample was CD8+ T cells from PBMCs. V and J are TRBV20-1 and TRBJ1-3, with D tentatively TRBD1 (6 bases). DNA of the CDR3: TGCAGTGCTAAGGGGGAGCCGGGCAGCAGCTCTGGAAACACCATATATTTT. Translating it yields CSAKGEPGSSSGNTIYF.